This T cell receptor (beta chain) was recovered during a study of blood T cells in healthy people across ages. This clonotype was seen many times. Next came a second PCR, run for about 7 to 12 cycles, which used a sample-barcoded 5' primer along with a J-beta primer mix. From the 5' RACE reads, TCRdb called clonotypes with MiXCR, one entry per CDR3 protein. The repertoire holds 710,000 or so distinct CDR3 sequences, with approximately 31% as singletons. Germline V CDR1 and CDR2: MNHNY, SVGAGI (reference sequence). J was trimmed by 4 bases and V by 7 bases; bases with no gene match: 12. The CDR3 sequence is 15 residues long.

The sample comprised blood. This receptor was identified in a woman of 80 years or more in good health. This chain links TRBV6-6 with TRBJ2-7; 8 bases map to TRBD2. The CDR3 loop is CASKEWSSGNYEQYF. For the CDR3, the DNA is TGTGCCAGCAAAGAATGGAGTAGCGGGAATTACGAGCAGTACTTC.